The present TCR beta chain was sequenced within a study of cytomegalovirus exposure and HLA in healthy donors (dated by TCRdb to 2016 to 2017). For the wider study: In an earlier analysis of 587 of the donors, 276 Gb of sequence data and 90 million to 120 million unique TCR beta sequences from roughly 180 million T cells were reported. About 330 gigabases of sequencing data and approximately 91 million unique TCR sequences made up an early release that covered under 750 HLA-typed donors. Among the approximately 430 genotyped donors, approximately 77% belonged to the genetic ancestry cluster associated with self-reported Caucasian donors. The study aimed to test whether cataloging public T cell receptors could reveal signatures of past pathogen exposure. The study profiled the T cell repertoires of 666 subjects by immunosequencing and related them to cytomegalovirus serostatus. In addition to the first cohort of roughly 670 subjects, a separate validation cohort of 120 different subjects was used. The study combined high-throughput TCR immunosequencing, statistical association of individual TCRs with disease status, and machine learning to predict cytomegalovirus infection status. In a later analysis, previously published TCR beta repertoires from 600 to 850 donors were re-analyzed and high-resolution HLA genotyping was added so that TCR occurrence patterns could be studied. Rather than using new phenotypic data, the later analysis identified candidate immune exposures from TCR beta sequences and from how often those sequences occurred across donors. An earlier analysis of some 600 of the donors applied high-throughput TCR beta sequencing to assess whether each TCR beta V gene segment acted as functional or pseudogenic. Donor age, sex, ethnicity and CMV serostatus were collected together with the repertoire data. A later genetic analysis took genome-wide SNP genotypes for about 65% of the 666 donors and used that subset as a discovery cohort. All discovery cohort repertoires had been generated using a single sequencing platform. HLA typing covered class I and class II loci at four-digit resolution. The number of typed donors differed by locus: about 620-640 for A, B, C, DRB1 and DQB1; 500 to 550 for DQA1; 606 for DPA1; and 450 to 480 for DPB1. About 5 DR-DQ haplotypes were handled as single units for association and clustering, since linkage in the cohort was strong. On average, roughly 200,000 unique TCR beta nucleotide sequences were sequenced per donor among a few hundred genotyped donors of the cohort, with roughly 18% of those sequences being non-productive.

From the cysteine up to the phenylalanine, the CDR3 has a length of 13 residues. The read is trimmed to its CDR3 DNA, 39 bases read in frame from base 1. CDR1 and CDR2 are drawn from the germline V gene: SGHNT, YENEEA. The trim is 4 bases for V and 1 base for J, with a gap of 7 bases between the germline ends. The study at large found these results: Cytomegalovirus status was reported to be diagnosed by the classifier with high specificity and sensitivity in both the original and validation cohorts. CMV serostatus was the only immune exposure information available for the cohort. At a false discovery rate of 0.05, a later analysis linked 16,951 TCR beta sequences to specific HLA alleles. Some IMGT-functional V segments, including TRBV6-2 and TRBV6-3, could not be distinguished by the 87-base-pair reads and were therefore excluded. The authors suggested that the approach could potentially be generalized to other disease states and immunological phenotypes. In a later analysis, HLA-associated TCR beta chains showed more clonal expansion and lower generation probabilities than non-associated chains that were equally common. Sequencing depth was assumed to be roughly uniform across donors in the presence/absence analyses, though that assumption may not hold. In an earlier analysis of about 600 of the donors, most TCR beta V segments appeared in productive rearrangements about 90% or about 30% of the time, broadly matching IMGT annotations. In vitro tests confirmed that a few of the cytomegalovirus-associated TCR beta chains recognize cytomegalovirus antigens. The earlier analysis of 587 of the donors excluded seventeen rarely observed V segments, including chromosome 9 orphons, because counts were too low. Compared with the roughly 720-donor mean, donors in an Asian-associated ancestry cluster had fewer N-insertions in productive TCRs, according to a later genetic analysis. A cluster of highly shared sequence variants was judged likely to represent a technical artifact of the sequencing pipeline. While some public TCRs were present in many individuals, most TCR sequences turned up only very rarely across donors. Correlated functional status among segregating V segments might reflect linkage disequilibrium, but an unknown experimental factor could not be ruled out. The cohort was sequenced for TCR beta chains only, and without alpha or paired-chain data the features that could be detected were limited. V-gene and J-gene trimming of TCR beta chains was associated with a missense DCLRE1C variant in a later genetic analysis, and the association was replicated in an independent cohort. Strong co-occurrence of HLA alleles, especially DR and DQ, made assigning TCR associations to individual alleles difficult. According to a later analysis, most CMV-associated TCR beta chains appeared to be HLA-restricted, and the HLA associations seemed to be driven largely by CMV exposure. In a later analysis, the rate of TCR association differed among HLA loci, with DRB1 alleles having the most associated TCRs and HLA-C alleles having the fewest. According to a later analysis, parvovirus B19, influenza, CMV and Epstein-Barr virus appeared linked to several top co-occurrence clusters. A further reported finding was that TCR beta sequences accurately predicted the HLA-A and HLA-B alleles for most subjects in the first cohort. Because HLA typing was missing for some donors at each locus, association tests included only the typed subset. In the study, approximately 160 TCR beta chains were listed as associated with cytomegalovirus.

This clone was detected once. No antigen is known for it. No quality values exist for individual bases; no much larger clone is one base distant. The protocol used for the library was the immunoSEQ multiplex PCR assay. For the multiplex PCR, a mixture combining 60 forward primers for TCR Vbeta segments and 13 reverse primers for TCR Jbeta segments was used. Amplification of the CDR3 region of rearranged TCR beta genes was performed with a multiplex PCR assay on genomic DNA. The Illumina HiSeq System was used to sequence the amplified TCR beta libraries as 87-base-pair reads. Turning to the authors' computational methods: A later analysis counted around 72 million unique TCR beta chains across the approximately 700 repertoires, and some 11 million of these chains were shared by at least two donors. To remove PCR and sequencing errors, raw reads were error-corrected and collapsed into unique sequences using a nearest-neighbor algorithm that merged closely related sequences. Alignment of CDR3 sequences to IMGT reference sequences was used to assign V, D and J gene segments. For a sequence to be retained, a match of at least six nucleotides to both a V gene segment and a J gene segment was required. Rearrangements were called productive when the CDR3 lacked stop codons and stayed in frame with V and J; all others were non-productive. CDR3 was defined according to IMGT convention as the region running from the second conserved V-encoded cysteine to the conserved J-encoded phenylalanine. Sequences without an unambiguous match to a single V gene segment were excluded from the earlier analysis of about 600 of the donors. In an earlier analysis of approximately 500 of the donors, a V segment was called functional when productive rearrangements were above 56.7%, and segregating when the standard deviation between donors exceeded 5%. A statistical classification framework was built for diagnosing cytomegalovirus status from the catalog of TCR beta chain sequences. In a later analysis, TCR nucleotide sequences were compared against IMGT/GENE-DB human TR gene sequences so that V and J genes could be assigned. A later analysis assigned CDR3 sequences and most-parsimonious VDJ recombination scenarios with the TCRdist pipeline. A later analysis defined each TCR beta chain by its CDR3 amino acid sequence plus V-gene family, and excluded reads lacking a unique V-gene family. As a way to deal with suspected cross-contamination and a sequencing artifact, a later analysis dropped roughly 620 nucleotide sequences that were highly shared and had low generation probability. For each public chain, a later analysis derived a clonal expansion index from normalized ranks of inferred template counts within each repertoire. Generation probabilities in a later analysis came from a VDJ recombination model fitted to out-of-frame rearrangements, and those results were checked against IGoR. In a later analysis, hypergeometric tests were used to score TCR-TCR, TCR-HLA and TCR-CMV co-occurrence, with a repertoire-size bias correction applied to TCR pairs. To estimate false discovery rates, a later analysis permuted the HLA or CMV assignments 20 times. In a later analysis, co-occurring TCRs were grouped using DBSCAN, with TCRdist sequence similarity added in when clustering inside HLA-allele-positive subsets. Repertoires with fewer than 30,000 or more than 120,000 public chains were left out of co-occurrence clustering, as were four to six repertoires with anomalous nucleotide sharing. As stored in TCRdb, this immuneACCESS dataset retains in-frame rearrangements with V and J assigned. A fraction of the clones does not appear; measured against another copy, unresolved V genes explain less than half of the discrepancy, and the remainder lacks a known reason. V and J calls and clone size follow that table, whereas D and trimming were derived from the DNA. The sample profile shows about 180,000 clones; 82% of them were found once. The ten largest make up roughly 1.4% of the sample.

The cohort consisted of hundreds of healthy bone marrow donors. All cohort members were sampled while nominally healthy, although unrecorded immune exposures were likely present. The donor tested CMV seronegative, placing the donor among the roughly 400 seronegative members of the cohort. Every donor gave a peripheral blood sample, and the peripheral blood mononuclear cells from that sample were used for TCR beta sequencing. The Qiagen DNeasy Blood Extraction Kit was used to extract genomic DNA from the blood cell samples. The receptor was derived from a man between 40 and 49 years old in good health and CMV-seronegative. The sequenced material came from PBMCs. The chain links TRBV11-3 with TRBJ1-1, with the D gene not clear enough to name. The DNA sequence follows: TGTGCCAGCAGCTCCCCGGGGAACACTGAAGCTTTCTTT. This yields the protein CASSSPGNTEAFF.